One and the same sample provided the 9 T cell receptor beta chains below, sequenced in a study of shared clonotypes between healthy human individuals. Sequenced by immunoSEQ multiplex PCR; TCRdb stores in-frame clones only, minus some. Seen here are roughly 2.2 million clones, around 92% observed once, and the top ten hold about 0.41%. Sequenced sample: naive CD4+ T cells from PBMCs. Subset noted: CD45RA+ positively selected. These receptor sequences come from a man aged 18 to 29 in good health. Some clones in this sample may be carry-over from other donors' samples.

This chain joins TRBV23-1 and TRBJ1-5; D gene unclear. TRBV23-1 qualifies as an ORF whose function is uncertain. Trimming cost V 4 bases and J 7 bases, with 20 bases left between them. CDR3 length: 16 residues. Here the CDR3 DNA reads TGCGCCAGCAGTCTAACGATCCGGGAGCGGTACCAGCCCCAGCATTTT. Its translation is CASSLTIRERYQPQHF.

This clone was seen once. The chain has TRBV10-3 and TRBJ2-7; D is unclear. The CDR3 consists of 14 residues. Germline V gene data show CDR1 as ENHRY and CDR2 as SYGVKD. Trimming shortened V by 6 bases and J by 9 bases, and 21 bases separated the two germline ends. This chain's CDR3 is CAIRSQTSLVGQYF. In nucleotides, the CDR3 is TGTGCCATCAGATCACAGACCTCTCTCGTTGGGCAGTACTTC.

V usage is TRBV2 and J usage is TRBJ1-2; D not resolved. Per the germline V gene, CDR1 is SNHLY and CDR2 is FYNNEI. CDR3 length: 15 residues. Trimming left V 6 bases short and J 6 bases short, with 20 bases between. The CDR3 reads CASRVLSGGRDGYTF. CDR3 DNA sequence: TGTGCCAGCAGGGTTCTGAGTGGAGGGAGGGATGGCTACACCTTC.

The V call is TRBV25-1, the J call TRBJ2-3; D may be TRBD1 or TRBD2 (5 bases each). CDR1 and CDR2 from the germline V gene are MGHDK and SYGVNS. The CDR3 is 15 residues long. V was clipped by 1 base and J by 6 bases, with 14 bases between them. This chain's CDR3 is CASSEWVGEGDTQYF. The DNA for the CDR3 is TGTGCCAGCAGTGAATGGGTCGGCGAGGGGGATACGCAGTATTTT.

This rearrangement joins TRBV28 to TRBJ1-1; unclear D gene. Trimming stripped 3 bases from V and 1 base from J, with 15 bases between. The CDR3 loop spans 16 amino acids. Germline V lookup: CDR1 MDHEN, CDR2 SYDVKM. As DNA, the CDR3 is TGTGCCAGCAGTTTTCGTCTCGGCAGGAGGAACACTGAAGCTTTCTTT. This codes for CASSFRLGRRNTEAFF.

J is TRBJ1-5 and V is TRBV6-1, with 8 bases identical to TRBD1. The CDR3 extends over 14 amino acids. CDR1 MNHNS and CDR2 SASEGT come from the germline V gene. Trimming cost V 4 bases and J 8 bases; bases outside gene matches: 7. For the CDR3, the DNA is TGTGCCAGCAGTGCGGACAGGGCGGTGGAGCCCCAGCATTTT. Encoded protein: CASSADRAVEPQHF.

The CDR3 region has the DNA TGTGCCAGCTCACGTCAAGGACAAAGCGGAGATACGCAGTATTTT. Its protein product is CASSRQGQSGDTQYF. The chain links TRBV18 to TRBJ2-3; either TRBD1 or TRBD2 may supply D (5 bases each). In germline, CDR1 is KGHSH, CDR2 LQKENI. V was shortened by 4 bases and J by 5 bases, with 16 bases between the two germline ends. The CDR3 sequence is 15 residues long. Using reference TRBV18 and TRBJ2-3 for the parts outside the CDR3, the full variable domain is NAGVMQNPRHLVRRRGQEARLRCSPMKGHSHVYWYRQLPEEGLKFMVYLQKENIIDESGMPKERFSAEFPKEGPSILRIQQVVRGDSAAYFCASSRQGQSGDTQYFGPGTRLTVL.

The chain recombines TRBV2 with TRBJ2-1; D unresolved. Trimming took 6 bases from V and 8 from J, leaving 11 bases between them. CDR3 length: 12 amino acids. Per the germline V gene, CDR1 is SNHLY and CDR2 is FYNNEI. CDR3 DNA: TGTGCCAGCAGCCCCAGCCGGTATGAGCAGTTCTTC. Translated, it gives CASSPSRYEQFF. Variable domain in full (rest from reference TRBV2 and TRBJ2-1): EPEVTQTPSHQVTQMGQEVILRCVPISNHLYFYWYRQILGQKVEFLVSFYNNEISEKSEIFDDQFSVERPDGSNFTLKIRSTKLEDSAMYFCASSPSRYEQFFGPGTRLTVL.

The gene calls are TRBV6-6 and TRBJ1-4, with 7 bases identical to TRBD1. CDR3 length: 16 amino acids. Per germline, CDR1 MNHNY and CDR2 SVGAGI (reference sequence). The J segment lost 3 bases and the V segment lost 6 bases, leaving 10 bases of the junction unmatched. In nucleotides, the CDR3 is TGTGCCAGCAGCCCGCAGGGGGGGAGGTCTAATGAAAAACTGTTTTTT. It translates to CASSPQGGRSNEKLFF.